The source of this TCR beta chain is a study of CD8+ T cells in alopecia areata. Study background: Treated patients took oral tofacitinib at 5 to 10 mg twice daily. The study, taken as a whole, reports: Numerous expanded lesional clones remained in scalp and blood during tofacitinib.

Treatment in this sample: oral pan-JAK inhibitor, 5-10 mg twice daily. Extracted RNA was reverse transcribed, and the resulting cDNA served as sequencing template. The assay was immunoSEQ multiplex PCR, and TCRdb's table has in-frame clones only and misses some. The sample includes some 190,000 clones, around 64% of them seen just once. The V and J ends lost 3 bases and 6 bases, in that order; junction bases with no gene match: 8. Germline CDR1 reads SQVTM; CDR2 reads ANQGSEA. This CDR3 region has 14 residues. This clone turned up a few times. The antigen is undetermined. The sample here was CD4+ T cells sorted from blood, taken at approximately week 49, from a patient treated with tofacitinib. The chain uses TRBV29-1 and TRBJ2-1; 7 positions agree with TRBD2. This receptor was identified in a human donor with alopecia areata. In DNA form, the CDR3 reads TGCAGCGTTGAGGCTACCTCTAGCGGCAATGAGCAGTTCTTC. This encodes CSVEATSSGNEQFF.